Included here is one T cell receptor beta chain sequence, with context. The data originate from a study of shared clonotypes between healthy human individuals. Produced via immunoSEQ multiplex PCR; TCRdb's table is partial and in-frame only. The sample yields over 2 million clones, 95% seen once. Participating donors were healthy, HIV-negative adults free of recent acute infections or vaccinations. Trimming stripped 1 base from V and 2 bases from J, with 9 bases between. CDR1 SGHTA and CDR2 FQGNSA come from the germline V gene. This CDR3 is built from 14 residues. The source is a man younger than 30 in good health. The genes are TRBV7-2 and TRBJ2-7; tentatively, D is TRBD2 (5 bases). The sequencing sample was made of naive CD4+ T cells sorted from blood. Described subset: CD45RA+ positively selected. Here the CDR3 reads CASSLESGTYEQYF. CDR3 coding DNA: TGTGCCAGCAGCTTAGAATCGGGAACCTACGAGCAGTACTTC.